Listed below are T cell receptor beta chains from one sample, sequenced in a study of blood T cell repertoires in COVID-19. TCRdb's copy holds only in-frame clones and misses some; the assay was immunoSEQ multiplex PCR. The table has about 100,000 clones, 80% to 90% seen once. The sample taken for sequencing was peripheral blood. These receptors all come from a human donor in a cohort sampled during active COVID-19. Both conserved end residues are part of each CDR3. D genes are given only for firm matches. Not every row has a clone size; where given, it reads once, few, many or a size class.

d_gene	abundance	len	j_gene	v_gene	CDR3nt	CDR3aa
TRBD1	-	13	TRBJ1-1	TRBV18	TGTGCCAGCTCACTTCAGGGGGCCACTGAAGCTTTCTTT	CASSLQGATEAFF
TRBD1	-	15	TRBJ2-3	TRBV28	TGTGCCAGCAGTTTATTCGGACAGGAAACAGATACGCAGTATTTT	CASSLFGQETDTQYF
-	once	16	TRBJ1-2	TRBV5-4	TGTGCCAGCAGGTCAGCAGGTACGGGGATCGGCTATGGCTACACCTTC	CASRSAGTGIGYGYTF
-	-	15	TRBJ2-5	TRBV3-1/TRBV3-2	TGTGCCAGCAGCCAAGCATTTACCCTTCGGGAGACCCAGTACTTC	CASSQAFTLRETQYF
TRBD1	-	16	TRBJ2-1	TRBV24-1	TGTGCCACCAGTGATTCATCCGGGACAGTCTACAATGAGCAGTTCTTC	CATSDSSGTVYNEQFF
-	-	13	TRBJ1-2	TRBV6-5	TGTGCCGGCTCGGAGGGTCTTGGGTATGGCTACACCTTC	CAGSEGLGYGYTF
TRBD1	-	16	TRBJ1-5	TRBV6-2/TRBV6-3	TGTGCCAGCAGCCGCTACCCGACAGGGTTCAATCAGCCCCAGCATTTT	CASSRYPTGFNQPQHF
-	once	12	TRBJ1-1	TRBV28	TGTGCCAGCTACAGTTCCCTCACTGAAGCTTTCTTT	CASYSSLTEAFF
TRBD1	-	14	TRBJ1-2	TRBV7-2	TGTGCCAGCAGCTCACAGGGGATGTCCTATGGCTACACCTTC	CASSSQGMSYGYTF
-	-	14	TRBJ2-7	TRBV27	TGTGCCAGCAGTATGGGGCAGTGGGCCTACGAGCAGTACTTC	CASSMGQWAYEQYF
TRBD1	-	15	TRBJ2-5	TRBV11-2	TGTGCCAGCAGCTTAGAGAGCAGGGGGCAGGAGACCCAGTACTTC	CASSLESRGQETQYF
TRBD1	-	14	TRBJ2-7	TRBV29-1	TGCAGCGCCGAGTGGACAGGATTCTCCTACGAGCAGTACTTC	CSAEWTGFSYEQYF
-	-	12	TRBJ2-3	TRBV18	TGTGCCAGCTCATCAGGGGTTGATACGCAGTATTTT	CASSSGVDTQYF
-	-	15	TRBJ1-6	TRBV9	TGTGCCAGCAGCGTAGGGAGCTCCTATAATTCACCCCTCCACTTT	CASSVGSSYNSPLHF
-	-	13	TRBJ2-2	TRBV28	TGTGCCAGTCACGACGGGGGCACCGGGGAGCTGTTTTTT	CASHDGGTGELFF
-	once	13	TRBJ1-6	TRBV4-1	TGCGCCAGCAGCCAAGAAGACAGTTTTCCCCTCCACTTT	CASSQEDSFPLHF
TRBD1	-	17	TRBJ1-5	TRBV6-2/TRBV6-3	TGTGCCAGCAGTTACATCCCGACAGGGAGAAGCAATCAGCCCCAGCATTTT	CASSYIPTGRSNQPQHF
TRBD1	-	15	TRBJ2-2	TRBV7-6	TGTGCCAGCAGCCCCCAGGGGGCGGGCACCGGGGAGCTGTTTTTT	CASSPQGAGTGELFF
-	once	14	TRBJ1-3	TRBV7-9	TGTGCCACCGGGGAGTATGCATCTGGAAACACCATATATTTT	CATGEYASGNTIYF
TRBD1	-	18	TRBJ2-2	TRBV4-1	TGCGCCAGCAGCCAAGATAAACGCTGGACAGGGGGCACCGGGGAGCTGTTTTTT	CASSQDKRWTGGTGELFF
TRBD1	-	15	TRBJ2-7	TRBV7-9	TGTGCCAGCAGCCCCGGACAGGGGGCGCACAACGAGCAGTACTTC	CASSPGQGAHNEQYF
TRBD2	-	16	TRBJ2-2	TRBV18	TGTGCCAGCTCACCAGGGACTAGAAAGACAACCGGGGAGCTGTTTTTT	CASSPGTRKTTGELFF
TRBD1	-	13	TRBJ1-2	TRBV27	TGTGCCAGCAGTTACCGGGACAGTACAGGCTACACCTTC	CASSYRDSTGYTF
-	-	14	TRBJ1-2	TRBV5-4	TGTGCCAGCAGCGTTACAGGGTATAACTATGGCTACACCTTC	CASSVTGYNYGYTF